The TCR beta chain under discussion was sequenced for a study of blood T cell repertoires in COVID-19. Across the whole study: Sites in the United States, Italy and Spain provided acute and convalescent COVID-19 samples. T cells, B-cell-depleted T cells, or PBMCs supplied cDNA or gDNA.

After removal of 4 bases from V and 9 bases from J, the junction contained 9 bases not matched to a gene. Germline-derived CDR1 and CDR2 are SGHRS and YFSETQ. The CDR3 totals 16 residues. In the authors' workflow: Nucleated cell number was recorded as an estimate derived from reference gene primer amplification. Sequenced by immunoSEQ multiplex PCR; TCRdb stores in-frame clones only, minus some. Clonal size and the V and J genes are those of that table, whereas D and trimming came from the DNA. Found here are about 380,000 clones, roughly 86% of them singletons; the top ten hold about 1.2%. The sample was peripheral blood. The J gene is TRBJ2-1, the V gene TRBV5-1; 14 positions match TRBD2. The TCR comes from a human donor with acute or convalescent COVID-19. The donor label of this sample is uncertain. DNA for the CDR3: TGCGCCAGCAGCACACCGGGACTAGCGGGAGTTGGTGAGCAGTTCTTC. It translates to CASSTPGLAGVGEQFF. The full variable domain, in which reference TRBV5-1 and TRBJ2-1 provide the parts outside the CDR3, is KAGVTQTPRYLIKTRGQQVTLSCSPISGHRSVSWYQQTPGQGLQFLFEYFSETQRNKGNFPGRFSGRQFSNSRSEMNVSTLELGDSALYLCASSTPGLAGVGEQFFGPGTRLTVL.